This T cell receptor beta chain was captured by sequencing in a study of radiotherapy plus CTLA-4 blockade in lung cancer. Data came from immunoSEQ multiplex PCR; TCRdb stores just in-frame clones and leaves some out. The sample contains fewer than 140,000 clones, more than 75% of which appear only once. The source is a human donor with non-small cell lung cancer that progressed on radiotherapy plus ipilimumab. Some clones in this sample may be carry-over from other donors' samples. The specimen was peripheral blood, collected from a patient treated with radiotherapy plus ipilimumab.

The CDR3 bases are TGTGCCAGCAGTCTGCGGACTCCCACTGGGGGCTACACCTTC. Translated, it gives CASSLRTPTGGYTF. The J gene is TRBJ1-2, the V gene TRBV2; D is ambiguous. This CDR3 contains 14 residues. Germline-derived CDR1 and CDR2 are SNHLY and FYNNEI. The germline V and J ends were trimmed by 5 bases and 8 bases, with 18 bases remaining between them.